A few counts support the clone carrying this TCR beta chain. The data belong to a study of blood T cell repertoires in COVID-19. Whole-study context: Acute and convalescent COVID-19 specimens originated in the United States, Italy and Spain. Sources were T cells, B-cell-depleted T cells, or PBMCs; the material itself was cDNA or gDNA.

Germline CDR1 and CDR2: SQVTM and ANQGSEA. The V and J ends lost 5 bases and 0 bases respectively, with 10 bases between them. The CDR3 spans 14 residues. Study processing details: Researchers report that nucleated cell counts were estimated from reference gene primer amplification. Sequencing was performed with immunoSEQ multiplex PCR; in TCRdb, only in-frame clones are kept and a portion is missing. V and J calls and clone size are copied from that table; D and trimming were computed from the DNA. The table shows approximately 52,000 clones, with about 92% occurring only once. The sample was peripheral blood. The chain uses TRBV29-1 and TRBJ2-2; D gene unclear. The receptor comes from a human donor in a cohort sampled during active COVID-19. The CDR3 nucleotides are TGCAGCGTTCGCCCAGCGTCGAACACCGGGGAGCTGTTTTTT. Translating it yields CSVRPASNTGELFF.